This T cell receptor (beta chain) was identified during a study of Ad26.COV2.S vaccination and SARS-CoV-2 variants (dated by TCRdb to about 2021). A note on the overall study: Vaccine-arm donors were drawn from COV1001, a multicentre, randomized, double-blind, placebo-controlled phase I-IIa trial of Ad26.COV2.S in healthy adults. Ad26.COV2.S was administered intramuscularly at a dose of 5x10^10 or 1x10^11 viral particles, either as one shot or as two shots given 56 days apart. Trial participants were randomized into five groups of five: low-dose or high-dose Ad26.COV2.S given once or twice, or placebo on both occasions. A total of 32 samples were included in the TCR-sequenced set, comprising roughly 19 Ad26.COV2.S vaccine recipients, 5 placebo recipients and 8 SARS-CoV-2 convalescent individuals. TCRbeta repertoire sequencing was used to assess the specificity and breadth of SARS-CoV-2-reactive T cell receptors after Ad26.COV2.S vaccination. Investigators remained blinded to trial group allocation during experiments and outcome assessment.

CDR1 is given as LGHDT and CDR2 as YNNKEL, both from the germline V gene (reference sequence). The CDR3 runs 15 amino acids, cysteine and phenylalanine included. The entry retains the CDR3 DNA only, 45 bases that are in frame from base 1. A word on this clone: No antigen is known for it. One end of the junction fails to match germline, which may point to a read error.

Interpreted using the paper, the treatment or condition label stands for: some 20 received Ad26.COV2.S at low or high dose, single or two shots; several received placebo; per-sample allocation not given. Repertoires of vaccine and placebo recipients were sequenced from samples taken on day 63 after the first injection. In Cohort 1b, some 25 adults aged 18-55 years were enrolled at a single site in Boston, USA, between 29 July and 7 August 2020. Ad26.COV2.S was a replication-incompetent adenovirus type 26 vector that expressed a prefusion-stabilized SARS-CoV-2 spike protein derived from the original Wuhan strain. Beyond this particular receptor, the publication reports: Ad26.COV2.S recipients had higher spike-specific TCR breadth than placebo recipients (P = 0.0014). It was noted by the authors that total T cell responses may have been underestimated by the TCR breadth and depth analyses. Comparing responses between vaccine doses or regimens was not something the study was powered to do. After vaccination, spike-specific CD8+ and CD4+ T cell responses were reported to show substantial breadth. Comparable non-spike TCR breadth was observed between vaccine and placebo recipients, consistent with only spike being contained in the vaccine.

The immunoSEQ Assay was used to sequence TCRbeta CDR3 regions. After extraction, genomic DNA underwent amplification by bias-controlled multiplex PCR, followed by high-throughput sequencing. As for the original processing: To quantify the absolute abundance of each unique TCRbeta CDR3 region, sequences were collapsed and filtered. T cell fraction was estimated by normalizing TCRbeta template counts to usable DNA, which was measured by amplifying reference genes present in all nucleated cells. Repertoire TCRs were annotated as SARS-CoV-2-specific by exact matching of V gene, CDR3 amino acid sequence and J gene to a known reactive TCR set. The reference SARS-CoV-2 TCR set came from MIRA and was filtered for enrichment in COVID-19-positive ImmuneCODE repertoires, removing public or cross-reactive TCRs. Based on the MIRA antigens, annotated TCRs were further analysed at the level of specific ORF or position within ORF. Depth was the summed frequency of annotated unique rearrangements, while breadth was defined as annotated unique rearrangements over total unique productive rearrangements. Two-sided Wilcoxon rank-sum tests were used to compare TCR breadth between groups. TCRdb provides this immuneACCESS table in a form limited to in-frame rearrangements. Some clones are lacking; in checked studies, under half of them reflect an unresolved V gene, and why the rest are absent is not known. For V, J and clone size, that table is used; D and trimming come from the DNA. The sample table shows around 250,000 clones, and approximately 89% are seen once. The top ten clones comprise over 2.5% of the sample.

Source: peripheral blood, taken in a trial of Ad26.COV2.S vaccine versus placebo. The chain is assembled from TRBV3-1 (or the pseudogene TRBV3-2) and TRBJ1-4; the D gene assignment is ambiguous. The TCR originated in a person between 18 and 65 years old who received the Ad26.COV2.S COVID-19 vaccine or a placebo. The CDR3 amino acid sequence is: CASSQEIGRNGKLFF. The DNA is as follows: TGTGCCAGCAGCCAAGAGATAGGACGCAATGGAAAACTGTTTTTT.